The 20 T cell receptor beta chains below all came from one sample that was sequenced in a study of cytomegalovirus exposure and HLA in healthy donors. Primers: 60 Vbeta forward and 13 Jbeta reverse. TCRdb's table, derived via immunoSEQ multiplex PCR, lists solely in-frame clones and lacks some. The repertoire holds about 210,000 clones, with approximately 80% as singletons. The sequencing input was PBMCs. All receptors come from a woman between 50 and 59 years old in good health and CMV-seropositive.

The chain recombines TRBV10-3 with TRBJ1-2; D is ambiguous. This CDR3 spans 12 amino acids. Germline loops: CDR1 ENHRY, CDR2 SYGVKD. Trimming took off 8 bases at V and 4 bases at J, with 11 bases between the two ends. CDR3 sequence (DNA): TGTGCCATCCGCCAACACAGCTATGGCTACACCTTC. Translating it yields CAIRQHSYGYTF.

The rearrangement uses TRBV5-1 and TRBJ2-5, with D tentatively TRBD2 (6 bases). Trimming removed 4 bases from V and 5 bases from J, with 18 bases in between. Germline CDR1 reads SGHRS; CDR2 reads YFSETQ. This CDR3 has 15 residues. The CDR3 DNA sequence: TGCGCCAGCAGCCCAAGGCCCGGGGGAAGGGAGACCCAGTACTTC. This codes for CASSPRPGGRETQYF.

The chain employs TRBV6-1 and TRBJ2-7, with TRBD1 matching over 9 bases. Germline CDR1 MNHNS, CDR2 SASEGT. After removal of 5 bases from V and 2 bases from J, the junction contained 4 bases not matched to a gene. CDR3 size: 14 residues. The CDR3 sequence is CASSMGQGAYEQYF. CDR3 DNA: TGTGCCAGCAGTATGGGACAGGGTGCCTACGAGCAGTACTTC.

This clone appeared a single time. The chain carries TRBV28 and TRBJ1-2; a possible D gene is TRBD1 (6 bases). Trimming pared 2 bases from V and 4 bases from J, leaving 14 bases between. Germline loops: CDR1 MDHEN, CDR2 SYDVKM. CDR3 length: 15 residues. The CDR3 loop is CASSLTETGSYGYTF. The CDR3 DNA is TGTGCCAGCAGTTTAACAGAAACAGGGAGCTATGGCTACACCTTC.

The table lists this clone with a count of one. This sequence joins TRBV13 and TRBJ2-3; 12 bases align to TRBD2. Germline CDR1 PRHDT, CDR2 FYEKMQ (reference sequence). V lost 3 bases to trimming and J lost 2 bases; unmatched junction nucleotides: 21. This CDR3 is 22 amino acids long. The chain's CDR3 is CASSLEVASGGDSPFPTDTQYF. The CDR3 DNA is TGTGCCAGCAGCTTGGAGGTGGCTAGCGGGGGGGATTCCCCCTTCCCCACAGATACGCAGTATTTT.

The J gene is TRBJ2-7, the V gene TRBV5-1, with 8 bases that match TRBD1. The ends lost 7 bases at V and 3 bases at J; junction bases unmatched: 9. CDR3 length equals 14 residues. Germline V gene sequence: CDR1 SGHRS, CDR2 YFSETQ. The CDR3 is CASAPGQDRYEQYF. The CDR3 DNA follows: TGCGCCAGCGCCCCGGGACAGGACCGCTACGAGCAGTACTTC.

This chain uses TRBV7-2 with TRBJ1-5; 8 positions match TRBD1. V lost 5 bases and J lost 1; bases outside the gene matches: 4. The CDR3 is 15 amino acids. From germline, CDR1 is SGHTA and CDR2 FQGNSA. The CDR3 region has the DNA TGTGCCAGCAGCGTGACAGGGGTGAGCAATCAGCCCCAGCATTTT. This gives the protein CASSVTGVSNQPQHF.

The chain recombines TRBV4-1 with TRBJ1-2; TRBD1 might be the D (6 bases). V was clipped by 6 bases and J by 6 bases, with 17 bases between them. Germline assignment: CDR1 MGHRA and CDR2 YSYEKL. This CDR3 contains 14 residues. CDR3 region: CASRPQGRKHGYTF. The DNA for the CDR3 is TGCGCCAGCAGACCACAGGGAAGAAAGCATGGCTACACCTTC.

The rearrangement uses TRBV6-4 and TRBJ2-1, with 11 positions matching TRBD1. This CDR3 contains 17 residues. Germline CDR1 is MRHNA and CDR2 is SNTAGT. V dropped 3 bases and J dropped 3; count of bases not matched to a gene: 7. This CDR3 is CASSEFRGQGGYNEQFF. The CDR3 nucleotides read TGTGCCAGCAGTGAATTTAGGGGACAGGGGGGCTACAATGAGCAGTTCTTC.

The chain is built from TRBV7-9 and TRBJ1-1, with D perhaps TRBD1 (6 bases). Per germline, CDR1 SEHNR and CDR2 FQNEAQ (reference sequence). The V and J ends lost 3 bases and 1 base respectively, with 9 bases between them. This CDR3 is 14 amino acids long. The CDR3 loop is CASSFTGTNTEAFF. In nucleotides, the CDR3 is TGTGCCAGCAGCTTTACAGGGACGAACACTGAAGCTTTCTTT.

The chain links TRBV4-2 to TRBJ1-5, with D unclear. The germline gives CDR1 LGHNA, CDR2 YNFKEQ. This CDR3 is built from 16 residues. Trimming removed 1 base at V and 0 bases at J, with 10 bases between. CDR3 sequence: CASSQVTDSSNQPQHF. The CDR3, as DNA: TGTGCCAGCAGCCAAGTGACGGACTCTAGCAATCAGCCCCAGCATTTT.

The V gene is TRBV10-3, the J gene TRBJ1-3; D is perhaps TRBD1 (5 bases). Germline V gives CDR1 ENHRY, CDR2 SYGVKD. This CDR3 contains 14 residues. Trimming took 4 bases from V and 7 from J, leaving 14 bases between them. CDR3 loop: CAISADSGRNTIYF. The DNA of the CDR3 is TGTGCCATCAGTGCCGACAGTGGGAGGAACACCATATATTTT.

The chain couples TRBV7-2 to TRBJ1-3, with D perhaps matching TRBD1 (6 bases). The germline gives CDR1 SGHTA, CDR2 FQGNSA. The CDR3 totals 15 residues. Trimming removed 5 bases from V and 2 bases from J, with 13 bases in between. DNA of the CDR3: TGTGCCAGCAGCCCAGCAGGGGTCCCTGGAAACACCATATATTTT. It codes for CASSPAGVPGNTIYF.

V is TRBV7-9 and J is TRBJ2-2, with D perhaps matching TRBD1 (6 bases). V was shortened by 4 bases and J by 5 bases, with 8 bases between the two germline ends. The CDR3 has 13 residues. Germline V gives CDR1 SEHNR, CDR2 FQNEAQ (reference sequence). Here the CDR3 DNA reads TGTGCCAGCAGCTACAGGGATACCGGGGAGCTGTTTTTT. It codes for CASSYRDTGELFF.

The chain joins TRBV7-9 to TRBJ2-2; 11 bases line up with TRBD1. V lost 5 bases, J lost 6 bases, and 11 bases stayed unmatched. The CDR3 consists of 17 residues. Germline lookup yields CDR1 SEHNR and CDR2 FQNEAQ (reference sequence). The CDR3 protein is CASSARTGGGKAGELFF. The CDR3 DNA reads as TGTGCCAGCAGCGCGCGGACAGGGGGCGGGAAGGCCGGGGAGCTGTTTTTT.

In nucleotides, the CDR3 is TGTGCCATCAGTTTTGGGCAGGGGGATGAAAAACTGTTTTTT. This encodes CAISFGQGDEKLFF. The chain has TRBV15 and TRBJ1-4; 7 nucleotides match TRBD1. The CDR3 covers 14 residues. V lost 10 bases to trimming and J lost 6 bases; unmatched junction nucleotides: 11. CDR1 and CDR2 from the germline V gene are LNHNV and YYDKDF (reference sequence).

The chain couples TRBV7-3 to TRBJ2-1, with a possible D match to TRBD1 (5 bases). Germline V lookup: CDR1 SGHTA, CDR2 FQGTGA. The length of the CDR3 is 13 residues. V lost 2 bases and J 4 bases, leaving 6 bases between the germline ends. The CDR3 loop reads CASSLDSYNEQFF. In DNA form, the CDR3 reads TGTGCCAGCAGCTTAGACAGTTACAATGAGCAGTTCTTC.

The DNA for the CDR3 is TGTGCCAGCAGCTTGGCCGGGGTTACCTATGGCTACACCTTC. Translated, it gives CASSLAGVTYGYTF. The chain links TRBV5-4 to TRBJ1-2; D gene uncertain. Trimming shortened V by 0 bases and J by 4 bases, and 10 bases separated the two germline ends. Looked up from germline, CDR1 is SGHNT and CDR2 is YYREEE (reference sequence). The CDR3 is made up of 14 amino acids.

This sequence joins TRBV25-1 and TRBJ1-2; TRBD1 might be the D (6 bases). Trimming cost V 1 base and J 2 bases, with 11 bases left between them. CDR3 length: 15 amino acids. CDR1 is MGHDK, CDR2 SYGVNS, per germline. The DNA for the CDR3 is TGTGCCAGCAGTGAATTGGGAGGGGGGAACTATGGCTACACCTTC. This codes for CASSELGGGNYGYTF.

The DNA for the CDR3 is TGTGCCAGCAGTGCTGGGGGCGGTAACCAGCCCCAGCATTTT. Translated, it gives CASSAGGGNQPQHF. The chain couples TRBV25-1 to TRBJ1-5; possibly TRBD1 for D (6 bases). The V end lost 4 bases, the J end lost 7 bases, and 14 bases lay between the germline ends. The CDR3 length is 14 residues. Germline CDR1 and CDR2: MGHDK and SYGVNS. Complete variable domain (other parts from reference TRBV25-1 and TRBJ1-5): EADIYQTPRYLVIGTGKKITLECSQTMGHDKMYWYQQDPGMELHLIHYSYGVNSTEKGDLSSESTVSRIRTEHFPLTLESARPSHTSQYLCASSAGGGNQPQHFGDGTRLSIL.